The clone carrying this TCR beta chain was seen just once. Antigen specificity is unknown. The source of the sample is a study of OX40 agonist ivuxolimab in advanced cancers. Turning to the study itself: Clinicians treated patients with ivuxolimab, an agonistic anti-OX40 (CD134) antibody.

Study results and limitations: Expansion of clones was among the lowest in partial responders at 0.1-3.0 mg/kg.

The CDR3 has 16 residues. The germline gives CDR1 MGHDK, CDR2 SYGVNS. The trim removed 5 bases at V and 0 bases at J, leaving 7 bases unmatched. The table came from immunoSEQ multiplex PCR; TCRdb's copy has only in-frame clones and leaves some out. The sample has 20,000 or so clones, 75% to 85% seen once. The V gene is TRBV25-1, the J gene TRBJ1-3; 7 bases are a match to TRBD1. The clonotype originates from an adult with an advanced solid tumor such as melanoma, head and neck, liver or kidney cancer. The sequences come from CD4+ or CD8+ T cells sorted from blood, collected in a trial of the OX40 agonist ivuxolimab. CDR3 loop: CASSPPGDSSGNTIYF. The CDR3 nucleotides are TGTGCCAGCAGTCCCCCCGGGGACAGCTCTGGAAACACCATATATTTT.